The clone carrying this T cell receptor (beta chain) occurred once. This beta chain is an unintended read in a library built for alpha chains; its size means little. Carried by each TCR cDNA molecule was a unique molecular identifier. MiXCR was run by TCRdb on the 5' RACE reads, yielding one entry per CDR3 protein. The repertoire holds under 13,000 distinct CDR3 sequences, with around 6.5% as singletons. CDR3 size: 15 residues. V was trimmed by 4 bases and J by 0 bases, leaving 11 bases between them. Germline loops: CDR1 MNHEY, CDR2 SMNVEV (reference sequence). Time point defined: sample taken at primary tumor resection. Whole RNA, isolated from tumor, nontumor lung or frozen PBMC, was sequenced without prior sorting. Patients with untreated early-stage non-small cell lung cancer, numbering approximately 79, were the donors. The data were taken from a study of spatial heterogeneity in lung cancer. The overall study: Raw reads contained each unique TCR and UMI combination more than ten times on average.

The rearrangement links TRBV27 to TRBJ2-3; no clear D gene. The sequence was collected from a male donor with early-stage non-small cell lung cancer. The sequenced sample was PBMCs, obtained at surgery. The CDR3 loop reads CASSSPTESTDTQYF. The CDR3 DNA is TGTGCCAGCAGTTCCCCCACGGAGAGCACAGATACGCAGTATTTT.